The present T cell receptor beta chain was sequenced within a study of cytomegalovirus exposure and HLA in healthy donors. Study summary: The roughly 700 first-cohort repertoires shared a platform with the 120 or so validation repertoires, as reported in a later analysis.

The protocol was immunoSEQ multiplex PCR, while the TCRdb copy is restricted to in-frame clones and leaves out a portion. The table lists 150,000 to 200,000 clones, just under 85% of them singletons. Germline loops: CDR1 SGHDN, CDR2 FVKESK. This CDR3 spans 15 amino acids. Trimming shortened V by 3 bases and J by 7 bases, and 16 bases separated the two germline ends. The study's findings and limits: In vitro work confirmed that a few CMV-associated chains recognize CMV antigens. Listed as cytomegalovirus-associated were 164 TCR beta chains. Rare sequences made up most TCRs, while some public TCRs were found in many donors.

Of note for this clone: The antigen is not known.

This chain uses TRBV14 with TRBJ2-1; D gene ambiguous. This receptor was obtained from a man aged 25 to 40 in good health and CMV-seropositive. Sequences were obtained from PBMCs. The CDR3 DNA is TGTGCCAGCAGCCAGCCGGAAACTACGCGGAATGAGCAGTTCTTC. This sequence encodes CASSQPETTRNEQFF.